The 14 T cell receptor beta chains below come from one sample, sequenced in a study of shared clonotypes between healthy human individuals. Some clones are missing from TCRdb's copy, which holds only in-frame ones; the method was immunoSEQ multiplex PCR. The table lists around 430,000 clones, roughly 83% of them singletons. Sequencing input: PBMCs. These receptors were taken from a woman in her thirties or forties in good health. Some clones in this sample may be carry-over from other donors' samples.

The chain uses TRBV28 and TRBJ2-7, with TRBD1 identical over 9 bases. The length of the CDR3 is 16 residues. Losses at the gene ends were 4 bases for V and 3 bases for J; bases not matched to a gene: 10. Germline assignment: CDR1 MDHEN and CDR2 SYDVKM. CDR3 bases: TGTGCCAGCAGTTCCCCCGGGACAGGGCCTCTCTACGAGCAGTACTTC. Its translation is CASSSPGTGPLYEQYF.

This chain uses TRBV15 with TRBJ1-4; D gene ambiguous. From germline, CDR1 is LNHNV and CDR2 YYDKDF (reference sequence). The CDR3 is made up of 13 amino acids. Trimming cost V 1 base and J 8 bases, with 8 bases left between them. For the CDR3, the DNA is TGTGCCACCAGCAGAGTGGCGCCCGAAAAACTGTTTTTT. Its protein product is CATSRVAPEKLFF.

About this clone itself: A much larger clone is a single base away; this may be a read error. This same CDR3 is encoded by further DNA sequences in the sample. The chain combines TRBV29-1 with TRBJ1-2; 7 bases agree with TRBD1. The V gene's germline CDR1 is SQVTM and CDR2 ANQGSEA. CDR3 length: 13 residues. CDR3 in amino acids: CSAGTDFNYGYTF. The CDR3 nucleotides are TGCAGTGCCGGGACAGATTTTAACTATGGCTACACCTTC.

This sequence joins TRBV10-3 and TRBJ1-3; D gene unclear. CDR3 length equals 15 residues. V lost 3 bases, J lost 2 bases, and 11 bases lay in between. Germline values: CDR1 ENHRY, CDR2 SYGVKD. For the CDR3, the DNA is TGTGCCATCAGTGACTCCGGACTTGCTGGAAACACCATATATTTT. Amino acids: CAISDSGLAGNTIYF.

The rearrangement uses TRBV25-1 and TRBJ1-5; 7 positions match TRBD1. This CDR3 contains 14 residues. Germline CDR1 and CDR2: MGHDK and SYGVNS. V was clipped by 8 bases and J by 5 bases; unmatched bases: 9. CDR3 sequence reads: CASRQTGKDQPQHF. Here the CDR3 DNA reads TGTGCCAGCCGACAGACAGGGAAGGATCAGCCCCAGCATTTT.

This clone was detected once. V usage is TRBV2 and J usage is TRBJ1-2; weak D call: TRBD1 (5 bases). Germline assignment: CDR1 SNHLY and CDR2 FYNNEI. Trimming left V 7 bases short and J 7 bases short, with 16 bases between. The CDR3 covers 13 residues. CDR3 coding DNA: TGTGCCAGCAACCTGGGACCGGGTGGTGGCTACACCTTC. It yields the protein CASNLGPGGGYTF.

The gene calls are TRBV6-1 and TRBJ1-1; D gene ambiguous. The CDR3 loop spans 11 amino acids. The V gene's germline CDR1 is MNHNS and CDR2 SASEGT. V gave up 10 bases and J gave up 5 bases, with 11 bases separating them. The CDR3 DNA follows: TGTGCCACCCGGGCAGTGACTGAAGCTTTCTTT. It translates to CATRAVTEAFF.

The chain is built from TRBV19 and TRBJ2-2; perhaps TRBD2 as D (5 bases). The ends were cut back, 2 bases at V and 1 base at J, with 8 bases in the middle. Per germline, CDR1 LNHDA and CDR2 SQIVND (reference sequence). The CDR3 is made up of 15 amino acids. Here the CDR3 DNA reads TGTGCCAGTAGTATAATGAGCGGGAACACCGGGGAGCTGTTTTTT. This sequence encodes CASSIMSGNTGELFF.

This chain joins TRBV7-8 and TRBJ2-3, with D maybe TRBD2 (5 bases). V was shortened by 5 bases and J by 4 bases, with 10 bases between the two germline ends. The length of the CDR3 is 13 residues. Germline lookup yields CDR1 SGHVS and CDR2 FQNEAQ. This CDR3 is CASSAQLADTQYF. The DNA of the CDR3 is TGTGCCAGCAGCGCCCAACTAGCAGATACGCAGTATTTT.

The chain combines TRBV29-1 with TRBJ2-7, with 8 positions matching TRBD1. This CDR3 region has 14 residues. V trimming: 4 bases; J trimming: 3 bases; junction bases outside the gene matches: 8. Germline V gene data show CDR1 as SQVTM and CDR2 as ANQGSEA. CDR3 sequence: CSVVGPGTGYEQYF. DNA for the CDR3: TGCAGCGTTGTGGGGCCCGGGACAGGCTACGAGCAGTACTTC.

This CDR3 is CASSPDSIRSYEQYF. CDR3 DNA sequence: TGTGCCAGCAGCCCAGACTCTATACGCTCCTACGAGCAGTACTTC. The chain has TRBV7-9 and TRBJ2-7; no clear D gene. V was shortened by 5 bases and J by 0 bases, with 14 bases between the two germline ends. CDR3 length: 15 residues. Germline V gene data show CDR1 as SEHNR and CDR2 as FQNEAQ (reference sequence).

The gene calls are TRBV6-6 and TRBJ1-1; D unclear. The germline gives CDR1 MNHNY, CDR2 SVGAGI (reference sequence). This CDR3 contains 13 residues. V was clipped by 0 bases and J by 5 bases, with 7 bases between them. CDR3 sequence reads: CASSYSFGTEAFF. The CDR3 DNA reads TGTGCCAGCAGTTACTCGTTCGGGACTGAAGCTTTCTTT.

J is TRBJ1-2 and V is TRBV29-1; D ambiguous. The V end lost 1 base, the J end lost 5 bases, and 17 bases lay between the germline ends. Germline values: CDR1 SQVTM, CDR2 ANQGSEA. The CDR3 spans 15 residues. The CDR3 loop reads CSVEGSKEKGYGYTF. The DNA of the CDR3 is TGCAGCGTTGAAGGTAGCAAGGAGAAAGGGTATGGCTACACCTTC.

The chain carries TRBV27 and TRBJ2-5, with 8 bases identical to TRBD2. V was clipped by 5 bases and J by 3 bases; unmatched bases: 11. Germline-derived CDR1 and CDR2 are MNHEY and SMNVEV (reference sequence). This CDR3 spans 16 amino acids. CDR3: CASSAYSGAGKETQYF. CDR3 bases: TGTGCCAGCAGTGCGTATAGCGGGGCGGGAAAAGAGACCCAGTACTTC.